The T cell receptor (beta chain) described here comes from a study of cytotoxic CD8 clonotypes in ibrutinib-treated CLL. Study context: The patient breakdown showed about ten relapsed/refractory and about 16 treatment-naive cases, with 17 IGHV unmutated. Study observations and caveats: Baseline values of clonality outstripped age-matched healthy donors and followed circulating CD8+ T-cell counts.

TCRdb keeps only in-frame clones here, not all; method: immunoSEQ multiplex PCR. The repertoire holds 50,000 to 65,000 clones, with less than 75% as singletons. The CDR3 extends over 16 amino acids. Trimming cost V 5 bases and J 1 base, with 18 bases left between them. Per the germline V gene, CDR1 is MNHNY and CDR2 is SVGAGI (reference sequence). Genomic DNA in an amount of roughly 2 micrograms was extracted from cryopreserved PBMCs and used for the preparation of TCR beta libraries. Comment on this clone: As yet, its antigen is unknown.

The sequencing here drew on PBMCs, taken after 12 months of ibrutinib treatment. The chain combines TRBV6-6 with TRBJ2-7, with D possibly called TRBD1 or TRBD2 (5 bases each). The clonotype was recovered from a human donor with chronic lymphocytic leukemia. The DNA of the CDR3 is TGTGCCAGCAGTATGTTCCCTAGCAAGGGGTCCTACGAGCAGTACTTC. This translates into CASSMFPSKGSYEQYF.